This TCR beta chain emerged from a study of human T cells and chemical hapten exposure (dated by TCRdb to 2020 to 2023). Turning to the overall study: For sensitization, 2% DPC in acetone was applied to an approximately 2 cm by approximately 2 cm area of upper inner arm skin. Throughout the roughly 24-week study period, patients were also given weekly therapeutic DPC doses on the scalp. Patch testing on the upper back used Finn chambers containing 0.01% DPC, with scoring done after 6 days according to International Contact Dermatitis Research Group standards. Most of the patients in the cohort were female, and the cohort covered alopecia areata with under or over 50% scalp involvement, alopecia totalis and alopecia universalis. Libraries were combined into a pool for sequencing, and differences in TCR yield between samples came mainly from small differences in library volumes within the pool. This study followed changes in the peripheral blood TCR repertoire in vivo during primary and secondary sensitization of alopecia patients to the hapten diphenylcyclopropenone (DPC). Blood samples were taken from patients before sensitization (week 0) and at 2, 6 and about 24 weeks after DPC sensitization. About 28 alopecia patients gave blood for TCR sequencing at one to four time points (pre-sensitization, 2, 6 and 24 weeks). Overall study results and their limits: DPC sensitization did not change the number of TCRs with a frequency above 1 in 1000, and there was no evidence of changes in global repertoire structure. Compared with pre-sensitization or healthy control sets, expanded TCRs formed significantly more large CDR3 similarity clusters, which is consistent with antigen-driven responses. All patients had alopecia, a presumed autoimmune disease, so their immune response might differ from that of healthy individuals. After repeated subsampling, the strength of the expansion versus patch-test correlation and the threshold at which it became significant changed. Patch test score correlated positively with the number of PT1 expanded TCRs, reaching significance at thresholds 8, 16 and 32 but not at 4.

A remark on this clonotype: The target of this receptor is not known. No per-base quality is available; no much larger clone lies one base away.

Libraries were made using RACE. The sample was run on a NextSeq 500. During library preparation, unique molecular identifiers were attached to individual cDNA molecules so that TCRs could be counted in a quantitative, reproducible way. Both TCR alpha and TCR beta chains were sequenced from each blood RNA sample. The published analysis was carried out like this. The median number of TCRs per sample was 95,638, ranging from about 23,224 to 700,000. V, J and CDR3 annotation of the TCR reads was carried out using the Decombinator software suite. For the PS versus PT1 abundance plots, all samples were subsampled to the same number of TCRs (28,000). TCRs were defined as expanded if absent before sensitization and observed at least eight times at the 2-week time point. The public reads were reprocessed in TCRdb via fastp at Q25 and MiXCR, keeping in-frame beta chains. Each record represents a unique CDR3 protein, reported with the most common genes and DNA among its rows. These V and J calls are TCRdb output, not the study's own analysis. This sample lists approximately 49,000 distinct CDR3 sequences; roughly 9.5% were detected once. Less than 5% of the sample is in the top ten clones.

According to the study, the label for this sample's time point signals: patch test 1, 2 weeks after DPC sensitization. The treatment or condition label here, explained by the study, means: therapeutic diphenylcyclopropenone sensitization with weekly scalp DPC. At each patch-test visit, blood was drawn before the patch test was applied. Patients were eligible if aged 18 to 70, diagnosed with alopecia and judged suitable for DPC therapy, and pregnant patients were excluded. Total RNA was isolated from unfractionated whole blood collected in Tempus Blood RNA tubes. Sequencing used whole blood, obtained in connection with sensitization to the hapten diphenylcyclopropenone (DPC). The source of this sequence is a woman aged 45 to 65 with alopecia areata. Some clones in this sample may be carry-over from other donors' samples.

Here is the DNA: TGTGCCAGCACCCCACCCGGGGGGAAAAGGTACGAGCAGTACTTC. Translated, this is CASTPPGGKRYEQYF. The chain is assembled from TRBV28 and TRBJ2-7; the central 7 bases match TRBD2. The germline V gene supplies CDR1 MDHEN and CDR2 SYDVKM. The CDR3, cysteine through phenylalanine, is 15 amino acids long. Only CDR3 DNA is held: 45 bases, read in frame from base 1. The junction shows trimming of 7 bases on V and 4 bases on J, and the gene matches do not reach 13 bases of it.